The present TCR beta chain was sequenced within a study of cytomegalovirus exposure and HLA in healthy donors. About the study: From HLA-typed donors, an early data release held 70 million to 100 million unique TCRs.

Concerning this clone: What it recognizes is unknown.

The PCR was carried out with 60 Vbeta primers and 13 Jbeta primers. This table comes from immunoSEQ multiplex PCR, and its TCRdb copy is limited to in-frame clones, with some not included. The sample consists of 210,000 or so clones, approximately 80% of them appearing once. Study-wide points: What a later analysis showed was that several of the most significant clusters appeared linked to common viral pathogens.

Germline V gives CDR1 MNHEY, CDR2 SVGAGI. The CDR3 covers 13 residues. V was clipped by 9 bases and J by 7 bases; unmatched bases: 9. The sequence came from a girl between 5 and 17 years old in good health and CMV-seronegative. The sequenced material came from PBMCs. This chain connects TRBV6-5 to TRBJ2-5; 9 bases line up with TRBD1. Written as DNA, the CDR3 is TGTGCCAGTACAGGGGGCGCAGGCCGGACCCAGTACTTC. This encodes CASTGGAGRTQYF.